Sequencing of this T cell receptor beta chain was carried out in a study of T cells in narcolepsy. At the level of the study: Healthy controls were enrolled alongside patients with narcolepsy type 1 or type 2. Study findings and constraints: Blood of same and different patients, but not healthy controls, reportedly held recurring autoreactive clonotypes. Same-patient CSF and blood CD4+ T cell clonotypes included HCRT-specific and TRIB2-specific autoreactive ones.

Data came from immunoSEQ multiplex PCR; TCRdb stores just in-frame clones and leaves some out. The sample includes about 40,000 clones, approximately 89% of them seen just once. As to this clone: Its antigen is as yet unknown.

The CDR3 has 14 amino acids. Germline CDR1 and CDR2: SEHNR and FQNEAQ (reference sequence). Trimming removed 5 bases from V and 5 bases from J; junction bases left unmatched: 8. The receptor was isolated from a human donor with narcolepsy. Specimen: CD45RA- memory CD4+ T cells from PBMCs. This rearrangement joins TRBV7-9 to TRBJ2-7, with TRBD2 matching 8 bases. In DNA, the CDR3 is TGTGCCAGCAGCGAACTAGCGGTAACCGACGAGCAGTACTTC. It codes for CASSELAVTDEQYF.